This T cell receptor (beta chain) derives from a study of T cell repertoires in cytomegalovirus infection. The wider study: CMV infection plus the matching HLA type was flagged by public TCR beta signatures.

MiXCR, applied by TCRdb to the reads, yields one record per CDR3 protein. The sample includes around 280,000 distinct CDR3 sequences, around 9.1% of them seen just once. Many counts were recorded for this clonotype. Its antigen is unknown. Study results and limitations: In two of eight donors, the top clonotype was HLA-C-restricted CMV-specific.

Trimming stripped 4 bases from V and 6 bases from J, with 7 bases between. This CDR3 has 13 amino acids. The chain joins TRBV12-3 or TRBV12-4 to TRBJ1-6, with D hard to call. Source material: PBMCs. The sequence was collected from a human donor in good health (CMV status not recorded). Some clones in this sample may be carry-over from other donors' samples. CDR3 residues: CASSSGPNSPLHF. As DNA, the CDR3 is TGTGCCAGCAGTTCGGGCCCTAATTCACCCCTCCACTTT.